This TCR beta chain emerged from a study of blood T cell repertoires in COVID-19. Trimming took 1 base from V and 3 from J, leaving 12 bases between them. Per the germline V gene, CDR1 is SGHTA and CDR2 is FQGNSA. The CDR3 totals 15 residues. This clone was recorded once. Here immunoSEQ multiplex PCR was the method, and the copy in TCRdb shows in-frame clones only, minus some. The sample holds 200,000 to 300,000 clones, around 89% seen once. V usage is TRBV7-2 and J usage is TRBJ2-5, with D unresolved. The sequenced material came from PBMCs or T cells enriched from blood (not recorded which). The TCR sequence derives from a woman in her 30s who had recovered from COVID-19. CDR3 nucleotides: TGTGCCAGCAGCTTAGGAACAGCCACCGAAGAGACCCAGTACTTC. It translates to CASSLGTATEETQYF.